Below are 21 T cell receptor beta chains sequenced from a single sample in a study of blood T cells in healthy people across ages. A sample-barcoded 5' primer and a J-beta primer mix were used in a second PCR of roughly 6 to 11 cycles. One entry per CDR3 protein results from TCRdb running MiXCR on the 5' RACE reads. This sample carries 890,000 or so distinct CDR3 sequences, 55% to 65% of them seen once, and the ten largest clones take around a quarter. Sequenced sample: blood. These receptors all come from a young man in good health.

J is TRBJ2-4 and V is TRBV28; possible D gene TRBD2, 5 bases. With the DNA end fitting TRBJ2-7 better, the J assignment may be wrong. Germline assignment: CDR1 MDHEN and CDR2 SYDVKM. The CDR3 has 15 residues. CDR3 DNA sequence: TGTGCCAGCAGTTTGGGAGACTACATGTCCTACGAGCAGTACTTC. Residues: CASSLGDYMSYEQYF.

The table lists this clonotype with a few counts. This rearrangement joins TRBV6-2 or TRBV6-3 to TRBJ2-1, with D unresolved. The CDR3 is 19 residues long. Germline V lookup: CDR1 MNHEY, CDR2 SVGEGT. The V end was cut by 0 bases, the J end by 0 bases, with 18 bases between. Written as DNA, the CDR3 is TGTGCCAGCAGTTACTCGACAACTGCAGGTGTTAGCTCCTACAATGAGCAGTTCTTC. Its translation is CASSYSTTAGVSSYNEQFF.

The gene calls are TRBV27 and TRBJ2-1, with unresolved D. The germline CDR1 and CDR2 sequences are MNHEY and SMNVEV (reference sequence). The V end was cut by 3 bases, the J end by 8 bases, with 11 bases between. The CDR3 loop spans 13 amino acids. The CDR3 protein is CASSFGVGDEQFF. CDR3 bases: TGTGCCAGCAGTTTTGGGGTCGGCGATGAGCAGTTCTTC.

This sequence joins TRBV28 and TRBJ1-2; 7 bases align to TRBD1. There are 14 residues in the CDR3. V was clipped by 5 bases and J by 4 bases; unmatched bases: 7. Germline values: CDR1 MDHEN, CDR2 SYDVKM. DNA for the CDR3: TGTGCCAGCAGTCCTCACGACAGGGTCTATGGCTACACCTTC. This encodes CASSPHDRVYGYTF.

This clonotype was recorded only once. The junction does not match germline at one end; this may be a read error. The CDR3 region is CSARVHGPQEAQYF. CDR3 nucleotide sequence: TGCAGTGCTAGAGTCCATGGGCCCCAAGAGGCCCAGTACTTC. This sequence joins TRBV20-1 and TRBJ2-5, with D unresolved. The CDR3 is 14 amino acids. The germline V gene has CDR1 DFQATT and CDR2 SNEGSKA (reference sequence).

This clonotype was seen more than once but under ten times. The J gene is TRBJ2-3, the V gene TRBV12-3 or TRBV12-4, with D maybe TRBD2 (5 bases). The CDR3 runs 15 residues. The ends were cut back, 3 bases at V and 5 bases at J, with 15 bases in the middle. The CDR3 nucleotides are TGTGCCAGCAGTTTCGTAATCGGGGTTAAAGATACGCAGTATTTT. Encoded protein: CASSFVIGVKDTQYF.

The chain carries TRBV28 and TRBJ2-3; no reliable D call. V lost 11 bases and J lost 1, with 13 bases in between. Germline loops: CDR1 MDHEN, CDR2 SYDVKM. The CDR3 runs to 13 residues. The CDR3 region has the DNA TGTGCCTTATCCACCCCTGGCACAGATACGCAGTATTTT. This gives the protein CALSTPGTDTQYF.

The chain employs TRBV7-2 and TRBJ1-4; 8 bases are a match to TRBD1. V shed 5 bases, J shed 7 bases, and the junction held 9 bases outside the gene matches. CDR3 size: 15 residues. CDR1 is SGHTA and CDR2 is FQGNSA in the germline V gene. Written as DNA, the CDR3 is TGTGCCAGCAGCCCAGGACAGGGCAAAATTGAAAAACTGTTTTTT. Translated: CASSPGQGKIEKLFF.

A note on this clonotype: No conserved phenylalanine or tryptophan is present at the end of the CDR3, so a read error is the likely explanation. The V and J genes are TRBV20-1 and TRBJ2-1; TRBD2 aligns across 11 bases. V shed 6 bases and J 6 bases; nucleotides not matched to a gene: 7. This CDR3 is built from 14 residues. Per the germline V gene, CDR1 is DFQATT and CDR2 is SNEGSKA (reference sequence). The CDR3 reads CSADTSGGPNEQFS. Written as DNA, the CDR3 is TGCAGTGCGGATACTAGCGGGGGCCCCAATGAGCAGTTCTCC.

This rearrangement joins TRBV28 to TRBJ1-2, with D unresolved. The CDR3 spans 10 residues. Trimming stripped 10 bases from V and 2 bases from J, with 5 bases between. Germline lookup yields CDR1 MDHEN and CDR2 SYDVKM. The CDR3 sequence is CAIFNYGYTF. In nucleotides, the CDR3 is TGTGCCATCTTCAACTATGGCTACACCTTC.

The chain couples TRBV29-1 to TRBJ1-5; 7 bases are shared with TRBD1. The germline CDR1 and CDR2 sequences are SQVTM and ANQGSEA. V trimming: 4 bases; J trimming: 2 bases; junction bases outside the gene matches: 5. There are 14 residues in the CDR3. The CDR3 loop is CSVGIGTGNQPQHF. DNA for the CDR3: TGCAGCGTTGGGATAGGGACAGGCAATCAGCCCCAGCATTTT.

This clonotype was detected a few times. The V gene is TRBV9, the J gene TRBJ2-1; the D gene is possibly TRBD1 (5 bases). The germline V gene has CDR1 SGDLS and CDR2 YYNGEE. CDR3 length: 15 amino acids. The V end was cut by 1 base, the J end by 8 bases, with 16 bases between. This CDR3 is CASSVLGQGGYEQFF. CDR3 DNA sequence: TGTGCCAGCAGCGTACTAGGGCAGGGCGGCTATGAGCAGTTCTTC.

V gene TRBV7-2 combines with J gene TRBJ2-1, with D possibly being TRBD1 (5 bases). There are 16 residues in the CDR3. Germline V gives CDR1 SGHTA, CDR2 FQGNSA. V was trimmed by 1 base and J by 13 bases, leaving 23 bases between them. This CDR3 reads CASSLGSAGKQETQFF. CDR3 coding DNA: TGTGCCAGCAGCTTAGGATCAGCAGGGAAACAAGAGACCCAGTTCTTC.

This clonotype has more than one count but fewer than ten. The CDR3 region is CASSKRLWGPLSYNEQYF. The CDR3 bases are TGTGCCAGCAGCAAACGTTTGTGGGGGCCCCTCTCCTACAATGAGCAGTACTTC. The rearrangement joins TRBV21-1 to TRBJ2-1; the D segment call TRBD1 is taken from the table without a DNA check. Judging by the DNA end, TRBJ2-7 fits better; the J call may be wrong. TRBV21-1 is a pseudogene segment. The CDR3 sequence is 18 residues long.

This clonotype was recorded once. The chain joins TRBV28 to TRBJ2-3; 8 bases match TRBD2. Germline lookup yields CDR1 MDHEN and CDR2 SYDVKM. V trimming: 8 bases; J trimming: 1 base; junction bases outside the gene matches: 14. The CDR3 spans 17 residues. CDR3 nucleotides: TGTGCCAGCGCTAGCGGGTTCCCCCGGGAGGGCACAGATACGCAGTATTTT. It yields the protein CASASGFPREGTDTQYF. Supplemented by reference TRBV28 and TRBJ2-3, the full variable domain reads DVKVTQSSRYLVKRTGEKVFLECVQDMDHENMFWYRQDPGLGLRLIYFSYDVKMKEKGDIPEGYSVSREKKERFSLILESASTNQTSMYLCASASGFPREGTDTQYFGPGTRLTVL.

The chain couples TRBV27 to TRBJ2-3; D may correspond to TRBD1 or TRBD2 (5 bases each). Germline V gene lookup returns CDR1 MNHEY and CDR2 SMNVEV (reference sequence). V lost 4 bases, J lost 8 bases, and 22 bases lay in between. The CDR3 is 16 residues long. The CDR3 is CASSSGNGALHVTQYF. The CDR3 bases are TGTGCCAGCAGTTCTGGTAACGGGGCCTTACATGTTACGCAGTATTTT.

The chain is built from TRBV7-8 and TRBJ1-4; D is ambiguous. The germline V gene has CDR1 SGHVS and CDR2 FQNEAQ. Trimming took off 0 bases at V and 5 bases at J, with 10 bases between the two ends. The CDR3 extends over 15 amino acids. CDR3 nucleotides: TGTGCCAGCAGCTTAGCCCGGATACTCAATGAAAAACTGTTTTTT. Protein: CASSLARILNEKLFF.

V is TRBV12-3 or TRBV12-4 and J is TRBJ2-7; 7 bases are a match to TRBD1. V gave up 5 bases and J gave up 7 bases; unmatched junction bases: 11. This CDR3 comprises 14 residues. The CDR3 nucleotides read TGTGCCAGCAGTGTAGACAGGGAAAGGAATGAGCAGTACTTC. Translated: CASSVDRERNEQYF.

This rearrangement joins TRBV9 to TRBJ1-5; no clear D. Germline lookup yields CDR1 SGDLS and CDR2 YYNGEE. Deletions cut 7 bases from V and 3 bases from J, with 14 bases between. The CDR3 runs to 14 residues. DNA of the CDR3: TGTGCCAGCGGGATCGGGAGTGCCAATCAGCCCCAGCATTTT. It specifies CASGIGSANQPQHF. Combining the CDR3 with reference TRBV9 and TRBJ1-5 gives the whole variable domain DSGVTQTPKHLITATGQRVTLRCSPRSGDLSVYWYQQSLDQGLQFLIQYYNGEERAKGNILERFSAQQFPDLHSELNLSSLELGDSALYFCASGIGSANQPQHFGDGTRLSIL.

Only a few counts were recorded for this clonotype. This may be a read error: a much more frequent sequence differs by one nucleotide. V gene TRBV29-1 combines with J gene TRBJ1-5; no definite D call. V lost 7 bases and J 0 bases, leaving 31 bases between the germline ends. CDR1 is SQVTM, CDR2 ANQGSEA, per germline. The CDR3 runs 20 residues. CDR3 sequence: CSAYPAADDSPVDSNQPQHF. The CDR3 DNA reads TGCAGCGCATACCCTGCGGCAGACGATTCGCCGGTAGATAGCAATCAGCCCCAGCATTTT.

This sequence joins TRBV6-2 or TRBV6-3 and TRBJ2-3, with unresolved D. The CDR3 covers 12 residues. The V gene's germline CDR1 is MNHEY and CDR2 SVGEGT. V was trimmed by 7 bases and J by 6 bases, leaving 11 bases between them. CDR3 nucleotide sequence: TGTGCCAGCAACGCGCCAACGGATACGCAGTATTTT. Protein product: CASNAPTDTQYF.